This record covers a single T cell receptor (beta chain). As yet, its antigen is unknown. This record belongs to a study of T cell responses to AZD1222 COVID-19 vaccine. Turning to the study itself: Pooling covered second doses at about 4 or about 12 weeks. General study findings and limits: Spike-specific TCR breadth and depth went up after people got two AZD1222 doses.

V was shortened by 6 bases and J by 1 base, with 18 bases between the two germline ends. CDR3 length equals 16 residues. Germline V gene data show CDR1 as MNHEY and CDR2 as SVGEGT. Clones were sequenced by immunoSEQ multiplex PCR, and TCRdb holds only the in-frame ones, with some missing. Here the sample spans 150,000 to 200,000 clones, roughly 90% being singletons. The chain uses TRBV6-2 or TRBV6-3 and TRBJ1-1, with D maybe TRBD1 (6 bases). This TCR was recovered from an adult in good health. Sequences were derived from peripheral blood, sampled on day 0 of AZD1222 vaccination. The CDR3 region is CASSPLLGTSNTEAFF. CDR3 DNA sequence: TGTGCCAGCAGCCCTTTACTCGGGACATCGAACACTGAAGCTTTCTTT.